Sequencing of this T cell receptor beta chain was carried out in a study of T cell responses to AZD1222 COVID-19 vaccine. Findings and caveats of the study: Researchers took repertoire samples only after the peak T cell response had come. Spike was spanned by vaccine-associated CD4 TCRs, with dominance at 160-218 and 743-854. Unmutated variant regions are reportedly targeted by nearly half of spike-specific TCRs.

Trimming shortened V by 6 bases and J by 8 bases, and 16 bases separated the two germline ends. CDR3 length equals 14 residues. CDR1 is MDHEN and CDR2 is SYDVKM in the germline V gene. This clone showed up just a few times. Its antigen remains unknown. TCRdb's copy holds only in-frame clones and misses some; the assay was immunoSEQ multiplex PCR. The sample consists of about 140,000 clones, approximately 83% of them appearing once. The TCR sequence derives from an adult in good health. The genes are TRBV28 and TRBJ1-4; no clear D gene. The sample was peripheral blood, taken on day 0 of AZD1222 vaccination. In DNA form, the CDR3 reads TGTGCCAGCAGCCTAATAGGGCCGAGAGAAAAACTGTTTTTT. Its protein product is CASSLIGPREKLFF.